This T cell receptor (beta chain) was identified during a study of blood T cell repertoires in COVID-19. Self-reported history from a screening survey and questionnaire set each donor's cohort. Profiling relied on immunoSEQ multiplex PCR, and the TCRdb table lists in-frame clones only, not all of them. Of 120,000 to 150,000 clones listed, just under 85% are singletons. The ends were cut back, 5 bases at V and 5 bases at J, with 21 bases in the middle. Looked up from germline, CDR1 is KGHDR and CDR2 is SFDVKD. The CDR3 has 17 amino acids. This rearrangement joins TRBV24-1 to TRBJ2-1; possible D gene TRBD2, 5 bases. This clonotype was sampled from a woman in her 50s with acute COVID-19. Input material: PBMCs or T cells enriched from blood (not recorded which). For the CDR3, the DNA is TGTGCCACCAGTGCCGGGATTGGCGGAGAACTTAACAATGAGCAGTTCTTC. This gives the protein CATSAGIGGELNNEQFF.